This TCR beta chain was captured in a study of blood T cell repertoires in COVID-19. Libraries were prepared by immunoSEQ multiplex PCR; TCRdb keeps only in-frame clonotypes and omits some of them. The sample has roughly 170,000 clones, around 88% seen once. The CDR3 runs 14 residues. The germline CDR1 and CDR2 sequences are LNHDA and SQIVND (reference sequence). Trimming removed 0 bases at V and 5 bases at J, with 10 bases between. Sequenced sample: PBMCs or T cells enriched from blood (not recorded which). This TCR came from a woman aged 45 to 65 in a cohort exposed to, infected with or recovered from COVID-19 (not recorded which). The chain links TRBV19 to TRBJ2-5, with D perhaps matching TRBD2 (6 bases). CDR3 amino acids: CASSIEGDSETQYF. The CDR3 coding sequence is TGTGCCAGTAGTATAGAGGGGGACTCCGAGACCCAGTACTTC.